This TCR beta chain was observed in a study of cytomegalovirus exposure and HLA in healthy donors (dated by TCRdb to 2017 to 2019). For the wider study: An earlier analysis of roughly 500 of the donors reported approximately 290 Gb of sequence data and approximately 110 million unique TCR beta sequences from around 200 million T cells. An early release covering around 630 HLA-typed donors comprised roughly 300 gigabases of sequencing data and approximately 80 million unique TCR sequences. Of the approximately 400 genotyped donors, 80% to 90% were placed in the genetic ancestry cluster associated with self-reported Caucasian donors. The aim of the study was to test whether cataloging public T cell receptors could identify signatures of past pathogen exposure. The study profiled the T cell repertoires of fewer than 850 subjects by immunosequencing and related them to cytomegalovirus serostatus. Besides the first cohort of 550 to 750 subjects, a separate validation cohort made up of some 110 different subjects was used. The study combined high-throughput TCR immunosequencing, statistical association of individual TCRs with disease status, and machine learning to predict cytomegalovirus infection status. A later analysis re-analyzed previously published TCR beta repertoires from several hundred donors and added high-resolution HLA genotyping to study TCR occurrence patterns. In the later analysis, no new phenotypic data were used to find candidate immune exposures; instead, reliance was placed on TCR beta sequences and their occurrence across donors. An earlier analysis of several hundred of the donors applied high-throughput TCR beta sequencing to assess whether each TCR beta V gene segment acted as functional or pseudogenic. Alongside the repertoire data, information on donor age, sex, ethnicity and CMV serostatus was compiled. In a later genetic analysis, genome-wide SNP genotypes for about three fifths of the 666 donors were used, and that subset was treated as a discovery cohort. Every repertoire in the discovery cohort had been generated on one and the same sequencing platform. Class I and class II HLA loci were covered by the typing at four-digit resolution. Typing coverage differed by locus: A, B, C, DRB1 and DQB1 were typed in roughly 620-630 donors, DQA1 in approximately 520, DPA1 in 600 to 610, and DPB1 in around 440. Four to six DR-DQ haplotypes were handled as single units for association and clustering because linkage in the cohort was strong. Across approximately 420 genotyped donors of the cohort, an average of approximately 220,000 unique TCR beta nucleotide sequences per donor were sequenced, and approximately 17% of those sequences were non-productive.

For this clone: Its antigen remains unidentified. No per-base quality is available; no much larger clone lies one base away.

In total, roughly 670 healthy bone marrow donors made up the cohort. At the time of sampling, every cohort member was nominally healthy, though immune exposures that went unrecorded were likely present. The donor tested CMV seropositive, placing the donor among the approximately 310 seropositive members of the cohort. A peripheral blood sample was collected from each donor, and TCR beta sequencing was performed on peripheral blood mononuclear cells. The Qiagen DNeasy Blood Extraction Kit was used to extract genomic DNA from the blood cell samples. Inclusive of the bounding cysteine and phenylalanine, the CDR3 is 15 residues long. Of the read, only the CDR3 DNA is kept; its 45 bases are in frame from base 1. CDR1 and CDR2, per the germline V gene, are SGHRS and YFSETQ. Here V drops 1 base and J drops 4 bases, and the junction holds 6 bases not matched to any gene. Broader findings and caveats from the paper: The authors suggested that the approach could potentially be extended to other disease states and immunological phenotypes. While some public TCRs were present in many individuals, most TCR sequences turned up only very rarely across donors. A further reported finding was that TCR beta sequences accurately predicted the HLA-A and HLA-B alleles for most subjects in the first cohort. The study listed 150 to 200 TCR beta chains as associated with cytomegalovirus. A later analysis found that HLA-associated TCR beta chains were more clonally expanded and had lower generation probabilities than equally common non-associated chains. In a later genetic analysis, a missense DCLRE1C variant was associated with V-gene and J-gene trimming of TCR beta chains, and the association was replicated in an independent cohort. According to a later analysis, TCR association rates differed among HLA loci, with DRB1 alleles showing the most associated TCRs and HLA-C alleles showing the fewest. CMV serostatus was the only immune exposure information available for the cohort. In a later analysis, several top co-occurrence clusters were reported to appear linked to parvovirus B19, influenza, CMV and Epstein-Barr virus. HLA typing was unavailable for some donors at each locus, so association tests used only the typed subset. Specific HLA alleles were associated with 15,000 to 20,000 TCR beta sequences at a false discovery rate of 0.05 in a later analysis. Some IMGT-functional V segments, including TRBV6-2 and TRBV6-3, could not be told apart with the 87-base-pair reads, so those segments were excluded. Compared with the approximately 670-donor mean, donors in an Asian-associated ancestry cluster had fewer N-insertions in productive TCRs, according to a later genetic analysis. When HLA alleles, especially DR and DQ, strongly co-occurred, attributing TCR associations to individual alleles was difficult. In an earlier analysis of fewer than 750 of the donors, most TCR beta V segments were observed in productive rearrangements about 87% or about 30% of the time, broadly matching IMGT annotations. Because counts were too low, more than 15 rarely observed V segments, including chromosome 9 orphons, were excluded from the earlier analysis of 587 of the donors. The classifier was reported to diagnose cytomegalovirus status with high specificity and sensitivity in both the original and validation cohorts. A cluster of highly shared sequence variants was judged likely to represent a technical artifact of the sequencing pipeline. Correlated functional status among segregating V segments might be attributable to linkage disequilibrium, but an unknown experimental factor could not be ruled out. Sequencing depth was assumed to be roughly uniform across donors in the presence/absence analyses, though that assumption may not hold. In a later analysis, most CMV-associated TCR beta chains were found to appear HLA-restricted, with HLA associations seemingly driven largely by CMV exposure. Only TCR beta chains were sequenced in this cohort, and the absence of alpha or paired-chain data limited detectable features. A few of the identified cytomegalovirus-associated TCR beta chains were confirmed in vitro to be specific for cytomegalovirus antigens.

Receptor amplification or capture employed the immunoSEQ multiplex PCR assay. For the multiplex PCR, a mixture combining 60 forward primers for TCR Vbeta segments and 13 reverse primers for TCR Jbeta segments was used. The CDR3 region of rearranged TCR beta genes was amplified from genomic DNA with a multiplex PCR assay. The amplified TCR beta libraries were sequenced on the Illumina HiSeq System as 87-base-pair reads. Processing in the source paper ran as follows. A later analysis tallied approximately 87 million unique TCR beta chains across the 666 repertoires, and around 9.9 million of those chains were shared by two or more donors. Raw reads were error-corrected and collapsed into unique sequences with a nearest-neighbor algorithm that merged closely related sequences to remove PCR and sequencing errors. V, D and J gene segments were assigned by aligning CDR3 sequences to IMGT reference sequences. For a sequence to be retained, at least a six-nucleotide match to both a V gene segment and a J gene segment was required. A rearrangement was called productive if the CDR3 had no stop codons and remained in frame with V and J, and every other rearrangement was called non-productive. Following IMGT convention, CDR3 was defined as the stretch from the second conserved V-encoded cysteine up to the conserved J-encoded phenylalanine. The earlier analysis of 550 to 650 of the donors excluded any sequence lacking an unambiguous match to a single V gene segment. In an earlier analysis of 450 to 700 of the donors, V segments were called functional above 56.7% productive rearrangements and were called segregating when the between-donor standard deviation exceeded 5%. To diagnose cytomegalovirus status from the catalog of TCR beta chain sequences, a statistical classification framework was built. In a later analysis, TCR nucleotide sequences were compared against IMGT/GENE-DB human TR gene sequences so that V and J genes could be assigned. Using the TCRdist pipeline, a later analysis assigned CDR3 sequences along with most-parsimonious VDJ recombination scenarios. A later analysis defined each TCR beta chain by its CDR3 amino acid sequence plus V-gene family, and excluded reads lacking a unique V-gene family. As a way to deal with suspected cross-contamination and a sequencing artifact, a later analysis dropped hundreds of nucleotide sequences that were highly shared and had low generation probability. For each public chain, a later analysis derived a clonal expansion index from normalized ranks of inferred template counts within each repertoire. In a later analysis, generation probabilities were computed using a VDJ recombination model fitted to out-of-frame rearrangements, and the results were checked against IGoR. In a later analysis, hypergeometric tests were used to score TCR-TCR, TCR-HLA and TCR-CMV co-occurrence, with a repertoire-size bias correction applied to TCR pairs. False discovery rates were estimated in a later analysis by permuting HLA or CMV assignments 20 times. In a later analysis, co-occurring TCRs were grouped using DBSCAN, with TCRdist sequence similarity added in when clustering inside HLA-allele-positive subsets. Co-occurrence clustering excluded repertoires with fewer than 30,000 or more than 120,000 public chains, plus five with anomalous nucleotide sharing. The table comes from immuneACCESS by way of TCRdb, which keeps in-frame sequences with V and J called. Part of the clones is missing from these tables; in studies checked, under half for an unresolved V gene and the rest for unknown reasons. The D gene and trimming were derived from the DNA, and the V and J assignments and clone size from that table. The sample table shows around 72,000 clones, and 66% are seen once. The top ten hold roughly 21% of the sample.

This sequence was found in a man in his forties in good health and CMV-seropositive. Sample: PBMCs. The V and J genes are TRBV5-1 and TRBJ1-2; 8 central bases correspond to TRBD1. The nucleotide sequence is given as TGCGCCAGCAGCTTGATCGGACAGGGAGGCTATGGCTACACCTTC. This translates into CASSLIGQGGYGYTF.